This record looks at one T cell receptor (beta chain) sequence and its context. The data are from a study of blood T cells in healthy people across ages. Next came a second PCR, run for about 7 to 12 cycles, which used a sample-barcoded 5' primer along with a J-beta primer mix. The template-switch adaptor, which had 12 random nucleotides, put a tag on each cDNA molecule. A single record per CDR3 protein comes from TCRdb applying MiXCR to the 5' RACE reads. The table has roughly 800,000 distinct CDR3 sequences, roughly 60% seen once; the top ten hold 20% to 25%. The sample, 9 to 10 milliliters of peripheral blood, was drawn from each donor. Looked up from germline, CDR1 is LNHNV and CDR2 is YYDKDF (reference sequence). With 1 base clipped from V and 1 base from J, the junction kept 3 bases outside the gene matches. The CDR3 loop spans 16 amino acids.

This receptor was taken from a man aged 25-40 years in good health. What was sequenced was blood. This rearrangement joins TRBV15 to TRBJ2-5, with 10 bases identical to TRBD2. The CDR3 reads CATSRVRTSGQETQYF. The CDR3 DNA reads TGTGCCACCAGCAGAGTGAGGACTAGCGGCCAAGAGACCCAGTACTTC.